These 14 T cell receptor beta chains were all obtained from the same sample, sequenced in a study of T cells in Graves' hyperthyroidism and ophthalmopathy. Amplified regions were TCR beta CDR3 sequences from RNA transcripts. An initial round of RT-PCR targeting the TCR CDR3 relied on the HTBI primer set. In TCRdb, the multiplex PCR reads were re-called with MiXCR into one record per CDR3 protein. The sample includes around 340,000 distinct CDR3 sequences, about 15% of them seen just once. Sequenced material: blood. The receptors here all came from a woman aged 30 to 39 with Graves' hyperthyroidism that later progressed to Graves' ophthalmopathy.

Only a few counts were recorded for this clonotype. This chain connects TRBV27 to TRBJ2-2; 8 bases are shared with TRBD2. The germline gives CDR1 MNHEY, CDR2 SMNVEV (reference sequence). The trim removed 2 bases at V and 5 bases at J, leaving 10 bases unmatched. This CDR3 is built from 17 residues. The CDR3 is CASSLGLALIGTGELFF. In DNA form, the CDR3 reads TGTGCCAGCAGTTTAGGACTAGCCCTGATTGGGACCGGGGAGCTGTTTTTT.

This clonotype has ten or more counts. CDR3 in DNA: TGCGCCAGCAGCTTGGCGAGACAGGGATCTGAAGCTTTCTTT. Amino acid sequence: CASSLARQGSEAFF. This chain uses TRBV5-1 with TRBJ1-1, with TRBD1 matching 7 bases. The V gene's germline CDR1 is SGHRS and CDR2 YFSETQ. V trimming: 0 bases; J trimming: 6 bases; junction bases outside the gene matches: 5. The CDR3 runs to 14 residues.

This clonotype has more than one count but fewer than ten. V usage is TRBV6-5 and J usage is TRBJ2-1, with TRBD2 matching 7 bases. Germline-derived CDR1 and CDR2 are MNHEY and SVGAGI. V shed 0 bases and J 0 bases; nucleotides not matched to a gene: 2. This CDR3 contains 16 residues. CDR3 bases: TGTGCCAGCAGTTACTCGGGGGGGTACTCCTACAATGAGCAGTTCTTC. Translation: CASSYSGGYSYNEQFF.

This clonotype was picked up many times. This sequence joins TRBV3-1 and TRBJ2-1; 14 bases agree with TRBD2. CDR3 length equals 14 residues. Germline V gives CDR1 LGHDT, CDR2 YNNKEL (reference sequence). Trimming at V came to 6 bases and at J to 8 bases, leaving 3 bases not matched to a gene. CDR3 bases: TGTGCCAGCAGAATGGGACTAGCGGGGGATGAGCAGTTCTTC. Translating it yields CASRMGLAGDEQFF.

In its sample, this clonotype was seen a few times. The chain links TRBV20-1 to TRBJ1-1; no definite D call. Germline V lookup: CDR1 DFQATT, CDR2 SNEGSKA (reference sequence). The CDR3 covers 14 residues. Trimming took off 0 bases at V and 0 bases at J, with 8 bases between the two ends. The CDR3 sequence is CSARDPKLNTEAFF. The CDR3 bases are TGCAGTGCTAGAGATCCAAAGTTGAACACTGAAGCTTTCTTT.

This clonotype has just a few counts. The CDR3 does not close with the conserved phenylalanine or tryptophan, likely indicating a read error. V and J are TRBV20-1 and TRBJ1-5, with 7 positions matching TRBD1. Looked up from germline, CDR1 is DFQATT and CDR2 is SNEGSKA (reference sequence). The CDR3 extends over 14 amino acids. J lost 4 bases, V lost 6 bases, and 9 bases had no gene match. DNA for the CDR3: TGCAGTGCCAACCCCGGACAGGAAAATCAGCCCCAGCATCTT. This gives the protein CSANPGQENQPQHL.

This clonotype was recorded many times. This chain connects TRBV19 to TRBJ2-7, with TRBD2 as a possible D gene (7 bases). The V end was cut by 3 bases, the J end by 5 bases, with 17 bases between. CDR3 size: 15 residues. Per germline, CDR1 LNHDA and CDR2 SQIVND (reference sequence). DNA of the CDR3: TGTGCCAGTAGTATTAACGGGGGGCCCAGAAACGAGCAGTACTTC. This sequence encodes CASSINGGPRNEQYF.

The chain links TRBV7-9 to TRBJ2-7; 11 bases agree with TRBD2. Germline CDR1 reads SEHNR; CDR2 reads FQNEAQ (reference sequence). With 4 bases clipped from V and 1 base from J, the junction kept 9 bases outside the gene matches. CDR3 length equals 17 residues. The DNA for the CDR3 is TGTGCCAGCAGCTGGAGATTAGCGGGGGGGCCTTCCTACGAGCAGTACTTC. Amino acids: CASSWRLAGGPSYEQYF.

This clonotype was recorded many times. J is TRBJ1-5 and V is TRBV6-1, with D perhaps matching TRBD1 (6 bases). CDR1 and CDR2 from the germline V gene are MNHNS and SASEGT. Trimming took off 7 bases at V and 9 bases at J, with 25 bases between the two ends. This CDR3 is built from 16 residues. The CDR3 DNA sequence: TGTGCCAGCACCTCATCCTTGACAGCAATAGGGGGGCCCCAGCATTTT. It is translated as CASTSSLTAIGGPQHF.

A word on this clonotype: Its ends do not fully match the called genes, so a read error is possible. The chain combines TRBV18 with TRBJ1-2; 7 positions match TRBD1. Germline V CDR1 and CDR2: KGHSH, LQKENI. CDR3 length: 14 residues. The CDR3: CTSSLLIQGNGYTF. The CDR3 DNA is TGTACCAGCTCACTACTAATACAGGGGAATGGCTACACCTTC.

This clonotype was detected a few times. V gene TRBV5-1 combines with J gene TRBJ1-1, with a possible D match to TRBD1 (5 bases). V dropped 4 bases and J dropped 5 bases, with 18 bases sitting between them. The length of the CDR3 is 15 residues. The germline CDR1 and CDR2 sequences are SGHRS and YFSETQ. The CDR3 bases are TGCGCCAGCAGCCCCGACGGGGGAGGATATACTGAAGCTTTCTTT. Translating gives CASSPDGGGYTEAFF.

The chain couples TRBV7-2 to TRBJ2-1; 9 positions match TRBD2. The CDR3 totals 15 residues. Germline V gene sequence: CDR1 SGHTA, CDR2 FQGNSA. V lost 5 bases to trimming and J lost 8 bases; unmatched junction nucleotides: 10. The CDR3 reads CASSLGLAPLDEQFF. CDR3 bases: TGTGCCAGCAGCCTGGGACTAGCCCCTTTAGATGAGCAGTTCTTC.

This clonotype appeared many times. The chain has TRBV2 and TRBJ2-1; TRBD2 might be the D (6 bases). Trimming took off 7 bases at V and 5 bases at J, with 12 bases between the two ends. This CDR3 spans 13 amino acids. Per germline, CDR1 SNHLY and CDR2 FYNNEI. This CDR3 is CASIQGLNNEQFF. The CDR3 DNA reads TGTGCCAGCATCCAGGGACTTAACAATGAGCAGTTCTTC.

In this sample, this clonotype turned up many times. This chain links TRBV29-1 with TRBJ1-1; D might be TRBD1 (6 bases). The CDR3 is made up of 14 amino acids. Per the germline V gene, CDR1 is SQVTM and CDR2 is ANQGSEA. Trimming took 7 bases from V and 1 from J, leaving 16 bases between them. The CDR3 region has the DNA TGCAGCGCCCGGGACAACCTCCCGAACACTGAAGCTTTCTTT. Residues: CSARDNLPNTEAFF.